This T cell receptor beta chain originates from a study of CD8+ T cells in alopecia areata. Looking at the study overall: Patients in the treated group were given tofacitinib by mouth, 5 to 10 mg twice a day.

The treatment here: oral pan-JAK inhibitor, 5-10 mg twice daily. Lesional scalp tissue (obtained by punch biopsy) and peripheral blood were collected from alopecia areata patients. Extracted RNA was reverse transcribed into cDNA, the sequencing template. Assay: immunoSEQ multiplex PCR; the TCRdb copy retains only in-frame clones and omits some. The sample lists about 190,000 clones, under 80% seen once, with about 1.3% in the top ten. Germline loops: CDR1 SGHTA, CDR2 FQGNSA. The V gene lost 2 bases and the J gene lost 4 bases, with 9 bases spanning the gap. CDR3 size: 14 residues. The sequence derives from a human donor with alopecia areata. This chain connects TRBV7-2 to TRBJ1-5; a weak D match, TRBD1 (5 bases). The specimen comprised CD4+ T cells sorted from blood, sampled at roughly week 49, from a patient treated with tofacitinib. The CDR3 loop is CASSLFEGNQPQHF. Written as DNA, the CDR3 is TGTGCCAGCAGCTTATTTGAGGGGAATCAGCCCCAGCATTTT.